Listed here are 25 T cell receptor beta chains from one sample, sequenced in a study of blood T cells in healthy people across ages. For the second PCR, which ran for roughly 6 to 11 cycles, a sample-barcoded 5' primer and a J-beta primer mix were used. TCRdb ran MiXCR on the 5' RACE reads and lists one entry per CDR3 protein. In the table there are about 670,000 distinct CDR3 sequences, around 43% of which are singletons. Sequencing was done on a sample of blood. These TCRs come from an elderly man in good health.

This chain joins TRBV24-1 and TRBJ2-1; D might be TRBD2 (5 bases). The tail of the sequence fits TRBJ2-7 better, so the J call may be wrong. The CDR3 has 13 residues. Germline CDR1 and CDR2: KGHDR and SFDVKD. The CDR3 nucleotides are TGTGCCACCAGTGATTTGAGCGGCAATGAGCAGTACTTC. Protein: CATSDLSGNEQYF.

The rearrangement joins TRBV20-1 to TRBJ2-7; a possible D gene is TRBD2 (7 bases). The V and J ends lost 6 bases and 3 bases respectively, with 21 bases between them. The CDR3 contains 15 residues. Germline values: CDR1 DFQATT, CDR2 SNEGSKA (reference sequence). CDR3 nucleotides: TGCAGTGCAAACGGGGGGCAGCCAGCCTACTACGAGCAGTACTTC. Translating it yields CSANGGQPAYYEQYF.

This clonotype was recorded many times. J is TRBJ2-1 and V is TRBV7-2, with 7 bases fitting TRBD2. There are 16 residues in the CDR3. Looked up from germline, CDR1 is SGHTA and CDR2 is FQGNSA. The V and J ends lost 5 bases and 8 bases, in that order; junction bases with no gene match: 15. DNA for the CDR3: TGTGCCAGCAGCGCGATCGCGGGAGCTTATGTCGATGAGCAGTTCTTC. Its protein product is CASSAIAGAYVDEQFF.

A few counts support this clonotype. This rearrangement joins TRBV7-3 to TRBJ2-3, with TRBD2 matching over 14 bases. Germline loops: CDR1 SGHTA, CDR2 FQGTGA. J was trimmed by 3 bases and V by 0 bases; bases with no gene match: 5. This CDR3 region has 18 residues. The CDR3, as DNA: TGTGCCAGCAGCTTAACGCGGAGACTAGCGGGAGGGACAGATACGCAGTATTTT. This encodes CASSLTRRLAGGTDTQYF.

The gene calls are TRBV6-2 or TRBV6-3 and TRBJ2-7; no reliable D call. V was clipped by 2 bases and J by 2 bases, with 16 bases between them. The germline V gene has CDR1 MNHEY and CDR2 SVGEGT. The CDR3 runs to 16 residues. CDR3 nucleotide sequence: TGTGCCAGCAGTTACCTGCCGGGCCCTGTGCCCTACGAGCAGTACTTC. Its translation is CASSYLPGPVPYEQYF.

This clonotype was seen a single time. The chain joins TRBV3-1 to TRBJ1-2; maybe TRBD1 (6 bases). V lost 6 bases to trimming and J lost 4 bases, with 12 bases between them. Germline CDR1 is LGHDT and CDR2 is YNNKEL (reference sequence). The CDR3 has 13 amino acids. In nucleotides, the CDR3 is TGTGCCAGCAGACAACAGGGTATCTATGGCTACACCTTC. As protein: CASRQQGIYGYTF.

This chain links TRBV7-7 with TRBJ2-7; D is ambiguous. The J call is uncertain, as TRBJ2-5 better fits the DNA end. Germline lookup yields CDR1 SSHAT and CDR2 FNYEAQ (reference sequence). The CDR3 totals 15 residues. As DNA, the CDR3 is TGTGCCAGCAGCTTTGTCCCCGGAGTGGGAGAGACCCAGTACTTC. Translation: CASSFVPGVGETQYF.

Concerning this clonotype: Sequence at one end of the junction differs from germline and may be a read error. The genes are TRBV3-1 and TRBJ2-7, with D possibly TRBD1 on 6 matching bases. The CDR3 extends over 15 amino acids. Germline-derived CDR1 and CDR2 are LGHDT and YNNKEL (reference sequence). The CDR3 DNA follows: TGTGCCAGCAGCCCGAGACAGGCCCCGTCCTACGAGCGGTACTTC. It specifies CASSPRQAPSYERYF.

V gene TRBV11-3 combines with J gene TRBJ2-1; D is possibly TRBD2 (6 bases). The DNA end lines up better with TRBJ2-7; the J call may be wrong. The germline gives CDR1 SGHNT, CDR2 YENEEA. This CDR3 spans 15 amino acids. This CDR3 reads CASSLTASAYNEQYF. CDR3 bases: TGTGCCAGCAGCTTAACGGCTAGCGCATACAATGAGCAGTACTTC.

Details on this clonotype: This may come from a read error, since a much larger clone is one base off. The V call is TRBV7-6, the J call TRBJ2-6; no definite D call. The length of the CDR3 is 18 residues. V lost 2 bases and J lost 0, with 14 bases in between. The germline V gene has CDR1 SGHVS and CDR2 FNYEAQ. CDR3 DNA sequence: TGTGCCAGCAGCTTAATGGGGATAGGGATCTCTGGGGCCAACGTCCTGACTTTC. Translating it yields CASSLMGIGISGANVLTF.

The rearrangement links TRBV3-1 to TRBJ2-3, with TRBD1 matching 7 bases. The CDR3 consists of 14 residues. Germline values: CDR1 LGHDT, CDR2 YNNKEL (reference sequence). V lost 4 bases, J lost 10 bases, and 11 bases stayed unmatched. CDR3 sequence (DNA): TGTGCCAGCAGCCCCGGACAGGTCGGGCGTTCGCAGTATTTT. It is translated as CASSPGQVGRSQYF.

The table lists this clonotype with a few counts. CDR3 DNA: TGTGCCAGCAACAGCCGCGAGACCTCCTACAATGAGCAGTTCTTC. It yields the protein CASNSRETSYNEQFF. V gene TRBV6-2 or TRBV6-3 combines with J gene TRBJ2-1, with D unclear. This CDR3 is 15 amino acids long. Germline loops: CDR1 MNHEY, CDR2 SVGEGT. The V and J ends lost 7 bases and 0 bases respectively, with 13 bases between them.

The V gene is TRBV5-5, the J gene TRBJ2-3; a weak D match, TRBD2 (7 bases). CDR1 is SGHKS and CDR2 is YYEKEE in the germline V gene (reference sequence). V lost 4 bases, J lost 4 bases, and 16 bases lay in between. The CDR3 consists of 15 residues. CDR3 bases: TGTGCCAGCAGCCCAGAAGGGGGGGGGTCAGATACGCAGTATTTT. It codes for CASSPEGGGSDTQYF.

The chain recombines TRBV10-1 with TRBJ2-1; 13 nucleotides align to TRBD2. The CDR3 covers 15 residues. The J segment lost 8 bases and the V segment lost 4 bases, leaving 5 bases of the junction unmatched. Germline V gene lookup returns CDR1 WNHNN and CDR2 SYGVQD (reference sequence). This CDR3 reads CASSGTSGSMDEQFF. CDR3 in DNA: TGCGCCAGCAGTGGGACTAGCGGGAGTATGGATGAGCAGTTCTTC.

This chain joins TRBV20-1 and TRBJ2-3; the D gene is possibly TRBD1 (7 bases). V lost 5 bases and J lost 6, with 24 bases in between. The CDR3 runs to 16 residues. The germline CDR1 and CDR2 sequences are DFQATT and SNEGSKA (reference sequence). CDR3 amino acids: CSAEGATGGRADTQYF. CDR3 bases: TGCAGTGCTGAGGGGGCTACCGGAGGGCGGGCGGATACGCAGTATTTT.

This clonotype showed up many times. The genes are TRBV7-2 and TRBJ2-7, with 9 bases fitting TRBD2. CDR3 length: 14 amino acids. The germline V gene encodes CDR1 SGHTA and CDR2 FQGNSA. With 3 bases clipped from V and 5 bases from J, the junction kept 5 bases outside the gene matches. In DNA, the CDR3 is TGTGCCAGCAGCTTGGGGACTAGCATCGACGAGCAGTACTTC. Translation: CASSLGTSIDEQYF.

The chain recombines TRBV10-1 with TRBJ2-1, with TRBD1 identical over 8 bases. The CDR3 consists of 15 residues. In germline, CDR1 is WNHNN, CDR2 SYGVQD (reference sequence). V dropped 2 bases and J dropped 8; count of bases not matched to a gene: 8. CDR3 region: CASSERGQGRDEQFF. CDR3 coding DNA: TGCGCCAGCAGTGAGCGAGGACAGGGACGGGATGAGCAGTTCTTC.

The chain employs TRBV24-1 and TRBJ2-2; TRBD1 is a possible D gene (5 bases). The germline V gene has CDR1 KGHDR and CDR2 SFDVKD. The CDR3 length is 15 residues. Trimming cost V 3 bases and J 4 bases, with 11 bases left between them. The CDR3 spells CATSDIQDGTGELFF. CDR3 DNA sequence: TGTGCCACCAGTGATATACAGGATGGCACCGGGGAGCTGTTTTTT.

The chain couples TRBV29-1 to TRBJ1-2; TRBD1 aligns across 8 bases. Per germline, CDR1 SQVTM and CDR2 ANQGSEA. The CDR3 has 13 residues. V shed 6 bases, J shed 7 bases, and the junction held 10 bases outside the gene matches. The CDR3 reads CSVMDRAKCGYTF. The CDR3 nucleotides read TGCAGCGTCATGGACAGGGCTAAGTGTGGCTACACCTTC.

There are many counts of this clonotype. Sequence at one end of the junction differs from germline and may be a read error. The J gene is TRBJ2-1, the V gene TRBV29-1, with 8 positions matching TRBD2. The CDR3 totals 12 residues. Germline V CDR1 and CDR2: SQVTM, ANQGSEA. CDR3 region: CRVASGPSEQFF. DNA of the CDR3: TGCAGAGTTGCTAGCGGGCCTTCTGAGCAGTTCTTC.

The rearrangement joins TRBV20-1 to TRBJ1-1; maybe TRBD1 (6 bases). Germline V gene lookup returns CDR1 DFQATT and CDR2 SNEGSKA (reference sequence). The V and J ends lost 1 base and 4 bases respectively, with 16 bases between them. This CDR3 is 15 amino acids long. This chain's CDR3 is CSARVSRGRSTEAFF. CDR3 DNA sequence: TGCAGTGCTAGAGTATCGCGGGGGCGTAGCACTGAAGCTTTCTTT.

This clonotype was seen a few times. At one end the junction does not follow the germline gene, possibly because of a read error. The rearrangement uses TRBV7-7 and TRBJ2-7; D is perhaps TRBD2 (5 bases). Germline-derived CDR1 and CDR2 are SSHAT and FNYEAQ (reference sequence). The CDR3 is 13 amino acids. CDR3 sequence (DNA): TGTGCTAGCAGCTTAGATGCTTCGGGGGAGCAGTACTTC. It is translated as CASSLDASGEQYF. The full variable domain, in which reference TRBV7-7 and TRBJ2-7 provide the parts outside the CDR3, is GAGVSQSPRYKVTKRGQDVTLRCDPISSHATLYWYQQALGQGPEFLTYFNYEAQPDKSGLPSDRFSAERPEGSISTLTIQRTEQRDSAMYRCASSLDASGEQYFGPGTRLTVT.

The chain carries TRBV4-2 and TRBJ2-3; no definite D call. The CDR3 is 14 residues long. V lost 1 base, J lost 5 bases, and 10 bases lay in between. Germline V CDR1 and CDR2: LGHNA, YNFKEQ. CDR3 DNA sequence: TGTGCCAGCAGCCAAGGGGTTTCGGTAGATACGCAGTATTTT. It encodes CASSQGVSVDTQYF.

In its sample, this clonotype was seen many times. The CDR3 here is CASSSRTIRNEQFF. CDR3 nucleotides: TGTGCCAGCAGTTCCCGGACTATCAGGAATGAGCAGTTCTTC. V is TRBV6-2 or TRBV6-3 and J is TRBJ2-1; a weak D match, TRBD2 (6 bases). Germline CDR1 MNHEY, CDR2 SVGEGT. Trimming stripped 4 bases from V and 7 bases from J, with 14 bases between. The CDR3 is 14 amino acids.

This rearrangement joins TRBV6-2 or TRBV6-3 to TRBJ1-2, with 7 positions matching TRBD1. CDR1 MNHEY and CDR2 SVGEGT come from the germline V gene. The CDR3 runs to 12 residues. V was clipped by 6 bases and J by 8 bases; unmatched bases: 6. The CDR3 loop is CASSQGGVGYTF. The CDR3 nucleotides read TGTGCCAGCAGCCAGGGGGGTGTCGGCTACACCTTC.